These 12 T cell receptor beta chains came from one sample sequenced in a study of shared clonotypes between healthy human individuals. Assay: immunoSEQ multiplex PCR; the TCRdb copy retains only in-frame clones and omits some. This sample yields 200,000 to 250,000 clones, of which 65% are seen a single time; around 10% belongs to the top ten. Sequenced: memory CD4+ T cells sorted from blood. Subset of the sample: CD45RA-negative fraction. The receptors stem from a man aged 25 to 40 in good health.

The chain employs TRBV10-3 and TRBJ2-3; TRBD2 is a possible D gene (7 bases). CDR3 length: 13 residues. Per germline, CDR1 ENHRY and CDR2 SYGVKD. Trimming took 8 bases from V and 2 from J, leaving 11 bases between them. CDR3 amino acids: CAIGGDTTDTQYF. CDR3 bases: TGTGCCATCGGGGGGGACACCACAGATACGCAGTATTTT.

This chain joins TRBV28 and TRBJ2-7; D may be TRBD1 or TRBD2 (6 bases each). Germline CDR1 reads MDHEN; CDR2 reads SYDVKM. CDR3 length equals 14 residues. V dropped 8 bases and J dropped 1 base, with 15 bases sitting between them. CDR3 DNA: TGTGCCAGCCCTGGTCCGGGGGCGTCCTACGAGCAGTACTTC. This sequence encodes CASPGPGASYEQYF.

The chain carries TRBV6-6 and TRBJ2-1, with 7 bases that match TRBD2. The CDR3 is 15 amino acids. Germline trimming cut 8 bases from V and 9 bases from J; bases unmatched to any gene: 16. CDR1 MNHNY and CDR2 SVGAGI come from the germline V gene (reference sequence). The chain's CDR3 is CASREGLVVSGEQFF. As DNA, the CDR3 is TGTGCCAGCCGAGAAGGACTAGTGGTTTCGGGTGAGCAGTTCTTC.

V and J are TRBV2 and TRBJ1-1; no clear D gene. CDR3 size: 13 residues. Per the germline V gene, CDR1 is SNHLY and CDR2 is FYNNEI. The ends were cut back, 10 bases at V and 6 bases at J, with 18 bases in the middle. The DNA for the CDR3 is TGTGCCACTTCCCCGATTCAGCTGGCTGAAGCTTTCTTT. Translating it yields CATSPIQLAEAFF.

The genes are TRBV11-3 and TRBJ2-7, with a tentative D call TRBD1 (6 bases). CDR1 and CDR2 (germline): SGHNT, YENEEA. Between the trimmed V and J ends, which lost 8 bases and 6 bases, there was a span of 17 bases. The CDR3 length is 13 residues. The CDR3 region has the DNA TGTGCCAGCCGCCCGTTTCGAGGGGGCGAGCAGTACTTC. It specifies CASRPFRGGEQYF.

The rearrangement uses TRBV6-6 and TRBJ1-5; D gene unclear. CDR3 length: 11 residues. Trimming took off 7 bases at V and 11 bases at J, with 12 bases between the two ends. The germline gives CDR1 MNHNY, CDR2 SVGAGI (reference sequence). The CDR3 here is CASTTRDTQHF. The CDR3 nucleotides read TGTGCCAGCACCACGAGGGATACCCAGCATTTT.

The sample holds one count of this clone. The chain links TRBV5-5 to TRBJ2-7; 11 bases match TRBD2. Per germline, CDR1 SGHKS and CDR2 YYEKEE (reference sequence). V was pared by 3 bases and J by 3 bases, with 8 bases of the junction left unmatched. This CDR3 is built from 16 residues. In DNA form, the CDR3 reads TGTGCCAGCAGCTCTCCACTAGCGGGAGCAGTCTACGAGCAGTACTTC. Amino acids: CASSSPLAGAVYEQYF.

J is TRBJ2-5 and V is TRBV15, with D possibly matching TRBD2 (5 bases). The V and J ends lost 0 bases and 5 bases respectively, with 13 bases between them. Germline loops: CDR1 LNHNV, CDR2 YYDKDF (reference sequence). The CDR3 is made up of 15 amino acids. CDR3 protein: CATSRDDGLRETQYF. The CDR3 DNA reads as TGTGCCACCAGCAGAGACGACGGACTTAGGGAGACCCAGTACTTC.

The chain links TRBV19 to TRBJ1-5, with D maybe TRBD1 (5 bases). The CDR3 is made up of 16 amino acids. Germline CDR1 is LNHDA and CDR2 is SQIVND (reference sequence). Trimming took off 3 bases at V and 5 bases at J, with 17 bases between the two ends. The CDR3 region is CASSMRKGTTDQPQHF. CDR3 in DNA: TGTGCCAGTAGTATGAGAAAGGGGACCACGGATCAGCCCCAGCATTTT.

The gene calls are TRBV5-8 and TRBJ2-7, with 8 nucleotides matching TRBD1. Trimming cost V 4 bases and J 5 bases; bases outside gene matches: 14. The CDR3 totals 16 residues. Germline-derived CDR1 and CDR2 are SGHTS and YDEGEE. As DNA, the CDR3 is TGTGCCAGCAGCCCAGACAGGGGATTCTCGGCTGACGAGCAGTACTTC. Encoded protein: CASSPDRGFSADEQYF. The variable domain in full, with the rest retrieved from reference TRBV5-8 and TRBJ2-7, is EAGVTQSPTHLIKTRGQQATLRCSPISGHTSVYWYQQALGLGLQFLLWYDEGEERNRGNFPPRFSGRQFPNYSSELNVNALELEDSALYLCASSPDRGFSADEQYFGPGTRLTVT.

The rearrangement joins TRBV18 to TRBJ2-1, with TRBD2 identical over 7 bases. The germline V gene has CDR1 KGHSH and CDR2 LQKENI. CDR3 length: 15 residues. Trimming removed 3 bases from V and 3 bases from J; junction bases left unmatched: 5. This CDR3 is CASSPGGDLYNEQFF. CDR3 DNA: TGTGCCAGCTCACCGGGAGGGGACCTCTACAATGAGCAGTTCTTC. The variable domain in full, with the rest retrieved from reference TRBV18 and TRBJ2-1, is NAGVMQNPRHLVRRRGQEARLRCSPMKGHSHVYWYRQLPEEGLKFMVYLQKENIIDESGMPKERFSAEFPKEGPSILRIQQVVRGDSAAYFCASSPGGDLYNEQFFGPGTRLTVL.

J is TRBJ2-7 and V is TRBV11-2, with TRBD1 as a possible D gene (6 bases). Germline loops: CDR1 SGHAT, CDR2 FQNNGV. CDR3 length: 15 residues. The V gene lost 1 base and the J gene lost 3 bases, with 13 bases spanning the gap. CDR3 coding DNA: TGTGCCAGCAGCTTAGGGGGGCCCTTCTTCTACGAGCAGTACTTC. This translates into CASSLGGPFFYEQYF.